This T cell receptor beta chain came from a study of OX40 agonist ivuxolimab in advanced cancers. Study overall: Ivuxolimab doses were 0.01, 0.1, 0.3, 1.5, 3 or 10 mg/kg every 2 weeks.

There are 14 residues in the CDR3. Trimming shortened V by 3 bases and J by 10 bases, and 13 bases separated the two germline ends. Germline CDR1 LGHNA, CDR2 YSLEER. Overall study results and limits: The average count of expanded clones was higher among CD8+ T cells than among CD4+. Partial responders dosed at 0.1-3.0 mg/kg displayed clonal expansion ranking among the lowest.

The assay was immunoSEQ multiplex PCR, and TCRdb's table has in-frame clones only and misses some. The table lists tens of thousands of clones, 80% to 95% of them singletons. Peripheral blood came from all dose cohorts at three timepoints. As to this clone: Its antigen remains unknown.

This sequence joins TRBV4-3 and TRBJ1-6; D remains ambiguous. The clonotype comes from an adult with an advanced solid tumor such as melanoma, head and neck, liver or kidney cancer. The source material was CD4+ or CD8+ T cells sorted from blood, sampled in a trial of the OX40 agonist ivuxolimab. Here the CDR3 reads CASSHRGPGSPLHF. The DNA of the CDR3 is TGCGCCAGCAGCCATCGAGGACCGGGGTCACCCCTCCACTTT.